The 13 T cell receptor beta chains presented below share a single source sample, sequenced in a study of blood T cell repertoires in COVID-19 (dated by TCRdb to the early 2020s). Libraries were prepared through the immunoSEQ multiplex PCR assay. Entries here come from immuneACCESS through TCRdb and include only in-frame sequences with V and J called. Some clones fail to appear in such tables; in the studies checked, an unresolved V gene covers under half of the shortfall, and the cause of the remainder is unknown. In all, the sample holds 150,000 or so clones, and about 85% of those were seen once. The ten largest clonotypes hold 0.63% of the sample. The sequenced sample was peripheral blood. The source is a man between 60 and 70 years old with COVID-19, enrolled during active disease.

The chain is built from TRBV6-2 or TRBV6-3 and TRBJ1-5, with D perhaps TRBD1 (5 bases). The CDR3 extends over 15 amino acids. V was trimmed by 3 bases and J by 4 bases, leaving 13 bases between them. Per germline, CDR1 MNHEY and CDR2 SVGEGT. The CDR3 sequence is CASSYQGIGNQPQHF. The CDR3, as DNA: TGTGCCAGCAGTTATCAGGGTATTGGTAATCAGCCCCAGCATTTT.

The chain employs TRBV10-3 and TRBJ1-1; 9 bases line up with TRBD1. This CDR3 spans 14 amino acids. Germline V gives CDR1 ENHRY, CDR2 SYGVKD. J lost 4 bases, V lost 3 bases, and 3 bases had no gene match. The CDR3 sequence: CAISDGQGSTEAFF. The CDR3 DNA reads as TGTGCCATCAGTGACGGACAGGGGAGCACTGAAGCTTTCTTT.

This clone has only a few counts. The chain's CDR3 is CASSPLGQGSQETQYF. The DNA for the CDR3 is TGTGCCAGCTCACCACTGGGACAGGGGTCCCAAGAGACCCAGTACTTC. The gene calls are TRBV18 and TRBJ2-5; TRBD1 matches at 10 bases. Looked up from germline, CDR1 is KGHSH and CDR2 is LQKENI. The V segment lost 1 base and the J segment 1 base; nucleotides outside the gene matches: 3. The CDR3 has 16 amino acids.

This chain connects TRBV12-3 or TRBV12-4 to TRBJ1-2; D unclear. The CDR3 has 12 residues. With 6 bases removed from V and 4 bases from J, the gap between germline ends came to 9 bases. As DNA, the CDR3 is TGTGCCAGCAGCCACTCTTCCTATGGCTACACCTTC. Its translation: CASSHSSYGYTF.

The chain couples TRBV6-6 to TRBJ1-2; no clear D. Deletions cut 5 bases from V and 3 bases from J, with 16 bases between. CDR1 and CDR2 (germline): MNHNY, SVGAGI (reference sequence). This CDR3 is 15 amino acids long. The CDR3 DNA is TGTGCCAGCAGTCAACCGACTGAATTACACTATGGCTACACCTTC. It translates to CASSQPTELHYGYTF.

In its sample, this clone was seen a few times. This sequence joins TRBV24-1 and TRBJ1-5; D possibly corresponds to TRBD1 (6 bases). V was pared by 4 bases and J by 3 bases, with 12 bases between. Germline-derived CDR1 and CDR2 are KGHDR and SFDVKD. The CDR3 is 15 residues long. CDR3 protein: CATSEATGSNQPQHF. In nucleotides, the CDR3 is TGTGCCACCAGTGAGGCCACAGGGTCCAATCAGCCCCAGCATTTT.

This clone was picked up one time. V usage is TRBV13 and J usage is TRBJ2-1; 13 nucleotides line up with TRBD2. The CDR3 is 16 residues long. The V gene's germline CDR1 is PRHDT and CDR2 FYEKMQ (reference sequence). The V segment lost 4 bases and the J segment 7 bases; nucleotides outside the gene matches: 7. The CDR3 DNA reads TGTGCCAGCAGCTCTAGGACTAGCGGGAGATATAATGAGCAGTTCTTC. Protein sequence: CASSSRTSGRYNEQFF.

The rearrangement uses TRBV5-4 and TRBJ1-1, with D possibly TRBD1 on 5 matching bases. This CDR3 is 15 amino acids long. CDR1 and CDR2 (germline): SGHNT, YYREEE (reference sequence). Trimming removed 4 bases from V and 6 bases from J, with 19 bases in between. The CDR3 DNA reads TGTGCCAGCAGCGAGGAACTTATTGGGGCGGCTGAAGCTTTCTTT. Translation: CASSEELIGAAEAFF. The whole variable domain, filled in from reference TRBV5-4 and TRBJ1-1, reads ETGVTQSPTHLIKTRGQQVTLRCSSQSGHNTVSWYQQALGQGPQFIFQYYREEENGRGNFPPRFSGLQFPNYSSELNVNALELDDSALYLCASSEELIGAAEAFFGQGTRLTVV.

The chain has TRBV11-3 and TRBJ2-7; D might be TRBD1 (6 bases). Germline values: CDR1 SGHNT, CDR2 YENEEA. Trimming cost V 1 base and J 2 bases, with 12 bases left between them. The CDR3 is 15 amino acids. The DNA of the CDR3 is TGTGCCAGCAGCTTAGGGGGGCTACCAACCTACGAGCAGTACTTC. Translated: CASSLGGLPTYEQYF.

CDR3: CASSLMMGFEGNNEQFF. CDR3 DNA: TGTGCCAGCAGCTTAATGATGGGGTTTGAGGGTAACAATGAGCAGTTCTTC. The chain has TRBV7-3 and TRBJ2-1; possibly TRBD2 for D (5 bases). The V gene's germline CDR1 is SGHTA and CDR2 FQGTGA. V dropped 1 base and J dropped 5 bases, with 18 bases sitting between them. This CDR3 comprises 17 residues.

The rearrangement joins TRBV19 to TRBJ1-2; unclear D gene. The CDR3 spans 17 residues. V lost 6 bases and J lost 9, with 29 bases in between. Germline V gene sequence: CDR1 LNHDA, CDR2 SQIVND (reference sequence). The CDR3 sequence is CASSALGGLLSDWRYTF. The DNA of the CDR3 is TGTGCCAGTAGCGCCCTCGGAGGACTGTTGAGTGACTGGCGCTACACCTTC. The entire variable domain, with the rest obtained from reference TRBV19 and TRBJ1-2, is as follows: DGGITQSPKYLFRKEGQNVTLSCEQNLNHDAMYWYRQDPGQGLRLIYYSQIVNDFQKGDIAEGYSVSREKKESFPLTVTSAQKNPTAFYLCASSALGGLLSDWRYTFGSGTRLTVV.

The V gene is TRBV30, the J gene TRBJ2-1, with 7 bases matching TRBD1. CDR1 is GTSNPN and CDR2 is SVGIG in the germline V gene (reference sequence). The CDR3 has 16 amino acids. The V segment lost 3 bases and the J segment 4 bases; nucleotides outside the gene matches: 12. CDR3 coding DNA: TGTGCCTGGAGATGGTGGGACAGCACTCTATACAATGAGCAGTTCTTC. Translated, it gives CAWRWWDSTLYNEQFF.

The CDR3 spells CASSQGPSGSYEQYF. Here the CDR3 DNA reads TGCGCCAGCAGCCAAGGTCCTAGCGGGAGTTACGAGCAGTACTTC. V usage is TRBV4-1 and J usage is TRBJ2-7; 10 bases fit TRBD2. V lost 1 base to trimming and J lost 4 bases; unmatched junction nucleotides: 4. CDR1 MGHRA and CDR2 YSYEKL come from the germline V gene. The CDR3 runs 15 residues.